These 26 T cell receptor beta chains were sequenced from one sample in a study of CD8 T cells in ankylosing spondylitis. Findings of the study overall: Ankylosing spondylitis blood appeared to be characterized by a TCR beta motif of eight or nine highly homologous variants.

TCRdb reprocessed the 5' RACE reads with MiXCR, giving one entry per CDR3 protein. The top ten hold about 19% of the sample, which has roughly 700,000 distinct CDR3 sequences, over 15% seen once. Their antigens remain unidentified. Sequencing was carried out using blood, either unsorted or a sorted T cell fraction (not recorded which). The receptors were sampled from a male donor with ankylosing spondylitis.

The chain employs TRBV12-3 or TRBV12-4 and TRBJ1-4, with D hard to call. V was clipped by 4 bases and J by 8 bases, with 17 bases between them. This CDR3 has 15 amino acids. The CDR3 is CASSSPSVFGEKLFF. CDR3 bases: TGTGCCAGCAGTTCCCCGTCGGTGTTCGGGGAAAAACTGTTTTTT.

This clonotype showed up many times. J is TRBJ2-1 and V is TRBV7-2; D might be TRBD2 (6 bases). The ends were cut back, 3 bases at V and 2 bases at J, with 8 bases in the middle. Germline values: CDR1 SGHTA, CDR2 FQGNSA. CDR3 length: 14 amino acids. For the CDR3, the DNA is TGTGCCAGCAGCTTTAGCGGAGCCTACAATGAGCAGTTCTTC. This translates into CASSFSGAYNEQFF.

In its sample, this clonotype was seen a few times. The chain has TRBV4-1 and TRBJ2-7; D remains unclear. Germline CDR1 reads MGHRA; CDR2 reads YSYEKL. V lost 2 bases, J lost 4 bases, and 9 bases lay in between. The CDR3 extends over 13 amino acids. The chain's CDR3 is CASSQMVEYEQYF. The CDR3 nucleotides read TGCGCCAGCAGCCAAATGGTTGAGTACGAGCAGTACTTC.

In this sample, this clonotype turned up a few times. The chain couples TRBV12-3 or TRBV12-4 to TRBJ2-3; 9 nucleotides line up with TRBD1. J lost 3 bases, V lost 7 bases, and 14 bases had no gene match. The CDR3 runs 17 residues. CDR3 amino acids: CASTTDRGRSGTDTQYF. The CDR3 DNA reads as TGTGCCAGCACAACGGACAGGGGACGCTCCGGAACAGATACGCAGTATTTT.

This clonotype was detected only a few times. The chain employs TRBV4-3 and TRBJ2-1, with 8 bases lining up with TRBD1. The germline V gene encodes CDR1 LGHNA and CDR2 YSLEER. The CDR3 is 16 amino acids. Trimming removed 0 bases from V and 4 bases from J; junction bases left unmatched: 5. The CDR3 is CASSQDPGGIYNEQFF. CDR3 in DNA: TGCGCCAGCAGCCAAGATCCAGGGGGCATTTACAATGAGCAGTTCTTC.

The V call is TRBV20-1, the J call TRBJ2-5; TRBD2 agrees at 12 bases. J gave up 4 bases and V 5 bases, and 5 bases lay outside the gene matches. Per germline, CDR1 DFQATT and CDR2 SNEGSKA (reference sequence). The CDR3 spans 14 residues. This CDR3 reads CSASPTSGGETQYF. CDR3 DNA: TGCAGTGCTTCCCCGACTAGCGGGGGAGAGACCCAGTACTTC.

This clonotype was recorded a few times. The V and J genes are TRBV11-2 and TRBJ2-5, with D perhaps TRBD1 (6 bases). Trimming shortened V by 4 bases and J by 5 bases, and 11 bases separated the two germline ends. The CDR3 loop spans 13 amino acids. Germline V gene lookup returns CDR1 SGHAT and CDR2 FQNNGV. In DNA, the CDR3 is TGTGCCAGCAGCTCAGGGGTAATGGAGACCCAGTACTTC. Translating it yields CASSSGVMETQYF.

The gene calls are TRBV20-1 and TRBJ1-5; D is perhaps TRBD1 (6 bases). The CDR3 is 16 residues long. The germline CDR1 and CDR2 sequences are DFQATT and SNEGSKA (reference sequence). V was cut by 2 bases and J by 2 bases, with 16 bases left in between. CDR3 protein: CSARSGASGGNQPQHF. In nucleotides, the CDR3 is TGCAGTGCTAGATCAGGGGCCTCGGGGGGCAATCAGCCCCAGCATTTT.

This clonotype was detected a few times. J is TRBJ2-5 and V is TRBV9; 8 bases align to TRBD2. V lost 0 bases to trimming and J lost 5 bases; unmatched junction nucleotides: 15. CDR3 size: 18 residues. Germline V gene sequence: CDR1 SGDLS, CDR2 YYNGEE. CDR3 sequence reads: CASSVDNRGGPDAETQYF. The CDR3 DNA follows: TGTGCCAGCAGCGTAGATAACCGGGGGGGACCAGACGCGGAGACCCAGTACTTC.

This clonotype was seen a few times. The CDR3 spells CASRAATGSEQFF. The CDR3, as DNA: TGCGCCAGCAGGGCTGCGACGGGGAGCGAGCAGTTCTTC. The V and J genes are TRBV10-2 and TRBJ2-1, with D maybe TRBD2 (5 bases). This CDR3 contains 13 residues. From germline, CDR1 is WSHSY and CDR2 SAAADI. V lost 6 bases and J 10 bases, leaving 16 bases between the germline ends.

V gene TRBV20-1 combines with J gene TRBJ1-1; a weak D match, TRBD1 (5 bases). CDR1 and CDR2 (germline): DFQATT, SNEGSKA (reference sequence). Trimming took off 5 bases at V and 5 bases at J, with 18 bases between the two ends. The CDR3 is 14 residues long. This CDR3 reads CSAPFPGMRTEAFF. The CDR3 DNA follows: TGCAGTGCTCCCTTCCCAGGGATGAGGACTGAAGCTTTCTTT.

This clonotype was observed a handful of times. The chain recombines TRBV28 with TRBJ2-5, with 7 positions matching TRBD2. This CDR3 is 14 amino acids long. Germline CDR1 reads MDHEN; CDR2 reads SYDVKM. With V trimmed by 5 bases and J by 2 bases, 5 bases remained unmatched. CDR3 in amino acids: CASSPLAEQETQYF. CDR3 DNA: TGTGCCAGCAGTCCTCTAGCGGAACAAGAGACCCAGTACTTC.

The gene calls are TRBV2 and TRBJ1-1; no firm D call. Trimming removed 2 bases from V and 11 bases from J, with 15 bases in between. The germline V gene has CDR1 SNHLY and CDR2 FYNNEI. CDR3 length: 13 amino acids. The CDR3 DNA is TGTGCCAGCAGTGAACAGCGTGGGTGGCTTGCTTTCTTT. It yields the protein CASSEQRGWLAFF.

This clonotype was observed a few times. The rearrangement uses TRBV20-1 and TRBJ2-1; D is perhaps TRBD1 or TRBD2 (8 bases each). This CDR3 region has 15 residues. V was shortened by 6 bases and J by 6 bases, with 21 bases between the two germline ends. Germline V gives CDR1 DFQATT, CDR2 SNEGSKA (reference sequence). The CDR3 reads CSAPGGGRLFNEQFF. Here the CDR3 DNA reads TGCAGTGCCCCAGGGGGCGGGAGGTTGTTCAATGAGCAGTTCTTC.

The chain uses TRBV11-3 and TRBJ2-1; tentatively, D is TRBD1 (6 bases). Trimming took 4 bases from V and 6 from J, leaving 7 bases between them. Germline CDR1 reads SGHNT; CDR2 reads YENEEA. CDR3 length equals 12 residues. CDR3 nucleotides: TGTGCCAGCAGCTGGGGGCTCAATGAGCAGTTCTTC. It translates to CASSWGLNEQFF. Full variable domain (rest looked up from reference TRBV11-3 and TRBJ2-1): EAGVVQSPRYKIIEKKQPVAFWCNPISGHNTLYWYLQNLGQGPELLIRYENEEAVDDSQLPKDRFSAERLKGVDSTLKIQPAELGDSAVYLCASSWGLNEQFFGPGTRLTVL.

This clonotype was detected only a few times. The chain uses TRBV24-1 and TRBJ1-5; tentatively, D is TRBD1 (5 bases). This CDR3 is 14 amino acids long. CDR1 and CDR2 from the germline V gene are KGHDR and SFDVKD. Trimming removed 5 bases at V and 1 base at J, with 8 bases between. The CDR3 nucleotides are TGTGCCACCAGTGGGGCAGGGAGCAATCAGCCCCAGCATTTT. It is translated as CATSGAGSNQPQHF.

The chain joins TRBV3-1 to TRBJ2-4, with a weak D call TRBD2 (6 bases). CDR1 and CDR2 from the germline V gene are LGHDT and YNNKEL (reference sequence). There are 15 residues in the CDR3. Trimming removed 3 bases from V and 5 bases from J, with 14 bases in between. This CDR3 reads CASSQTRDFENIQYF. The CDR3 nucleotides are TGTGCCAGCAGCCAGACGAGGGACTTTGAAAACATTCAGTACTTC. Looking up the rest from reference TRBV3-1 and TRBJ2-4 gives the full variable domain: DTAVSQTPKYLVTQMGNDKSIKCEQNLGHDTMYWYKQDSKKFLKIMFSYNNKELIINETVPNRFSPKSPDKAHLNLHINSLELGDSAVYFCASSQTRDFENIQYFGAGTRLSVL.

This chain links TRBV20-1 with TRBJ1-2; 8 nucleotides agree with TRBD1. Germline CDR1 and CDR2: DFQATT and SNEGSKA (reference sequence). The ends lost 4 bases at V and 0 bases at J; junction bases unmatched: 10. The CDR3 has 16 amino acids. CDR3 sequence (DNA): TGCAGTGCTATATCCCTAGGACAGGGACCTAACTATGGCTACACCTTC. It is translated as CSAISLGQGPNYGYTF.

This clonotype appeared a few times. The gene calls are TRBV5-5 and TRBJ1-3; D is ambiguous. The V and J ends lost 5 bases and 3 bases respectively, with 18 bases between them. The CDR3 runs to 16 residues. Germline V gene data show CDR1 as SGHKS and CDR2 as YYEKEE (reference sequence). The CDR3 loop is CASSRFSSWDGNTIYF. The CDR3 DNA is TGTGCCAGCAGTCGTTTCAGTTCCTGGGATGGAAACACCATATATTTT.

This clonotype was picked up one time. The J gene is TRBJ1-4, the V gene TRBV2, with D perhaps matching TRBD1 (5 bases). The V and J ends lost 8 bases and 5 bases respectively, with 15 bases between them. The CDR3 totals 14 residues. CDR1 SNHLY and CDR2 FYNNEI come from the germline V gene. Written as DNA, the CDR3 is TGTGCCAGCCGGCCAGGGAGGCGAAATGAAAAACTGTTTTTT. Encoded protein: CASRPGRRNEKLFF. Using reference TRBV2 and TRBJ1-4 for the parts outside the CDR3, the full variable domain is EPEVTQTPSHQVTQMGQEVILRCVPISNHLYFYWYRQILGQKVEFLVSFYNNEISEKSEIFDDQFSVERPDGSNFTLKIRSTKLEDSAMYFCASRPGRRNEKLFFGSGTQLSVL.

V and J are TRBV12-3 or TRBV12-4 and TRBJ1-3; D gene unclear. V was shortened by 5 bases and J by 0 bases, with 11 bases between the two germline ends. CDR3 length: 15 residues. The CDR3 coding sequence is TGTGCCAGCAGTACCGGGAAAGCCTCTGGAAACACCATATATTTT. Translation gives CASSTGKASGNTIYF.

V and J are TRBV30 and TRBJ1-5, with D uncertain. There are 13 residues in the CDR3. Trimming took off 4 bases at V and 1 base at J, with 8 bases between the two ends. Germline V gene data show CDR1 as GTSNPN and CDR2 as SVGIG (reference sequence). The CDR3 reads CAWTPNSNQPQHF. Written as DNA, the CDR3 is TGTGCCTGGACCCCAAACAGCAATCAGCCCCAGCATTTT.

The rearrangement joins TRBV29-1 to TRBJ2-7, with D possibly matching TRBD2 (7 bases). This CDR3 is 12 amino acids long. Germline-derived CDR1 and CDR2 are SQVTM and ANQGSEA. Trimming removed 4 bases at V and 5 bases at J, with 12 bases between. CDR3 region: CSVAAGAHEQYF. CDR3 bases: TGCAGCGTTGCCGCGGGGGCACACGAGCAGTACTTC.

CDR3: CASSSGRGYQETQYF. As DNA, the CDR3 is TGTGCCAGCAGCTCCGGTAGAGGGTACCAAGAGACCCAGTACTTC. The rearrangement links TRBV11-1 to TRBJ2-5; weak D call: TRBD2 (5 bases). Trimming stripped 4 bases from V and 0 bases from J, with 12 bases between. Germline-derived CDR1 and CDR2 are SGHAT and FQDESV (reference sequence). The CDR3 is 15 amino acids.

This clonotype was observed a handful of times. The chain carries TRBV18 and TRBJ2-3, with 7 bases matching TRBD1. The CDR3 runs to 16 residues. The germline V gene encodes CDR1 KGHSH and CDR2 LQKENI. The V segment lost 6 bases and the J segment 4 bases; nucleotides outside the gene matches: 13. In DNA form, the CDR3 reads TGTGCCAGCTCCCTCCGACAGGGTCCTTTTCCAGATACGCAGTATTTT. Encoded protein: CASSLRQGPFPDTQYF.

V gene TRBV28 combines with J gene TRBJ1-1; no clear D. Per the germline V gene, CDR1 is MDHEN and CDR2 is SYDVKM. V was cut by 3 bases and J by 0 bases, with 8 bases left in between. CDR3 length: 14 residues. The DNA for the CDR3 is TGTGCCAGCAGTTTTCAATACATGAACACTGAAGCTTTCTTT. It encodes CASSFQYMNTEAFF.